These 29 T cell receptor beta chains were sequenced from one sample in a study of blood T cell repertoires in COVID-19. The repertoire was sequenced with immunoSEQ multiplex PCR; TCRdb's copy has only in-frame clones and lacks some. In the table there are roughly 59,000 clones, more than 60% of which are singletons. The specimen sequenced was peripheral blood. These receptors originate from a human donor in a cohort sampled during active COVID-19.

V is TRBV27 and J is TRBJ2-5; 8 bases agree with TRBD1. This CDR3 is built from 14 residues. V was clipped by 6 bases and J by 5 bases; unmatched bases: 8. From germline, CDR1 is MNHEY and CDR2 SMNVEV (reference sequence). CDR3 sequence reads: CASRATGVVETQYF. CDR3 nucleotides: TGTGCCAGCAGAGCGACAGGGGTGGTTGAGACCCAGTACTTC.

This clone appeared a few times. This chain connects TRBV4-1 to TRBJ1-2; no reliable D call. Germline CDR1 is MGHRA and CDR2 is YSYEKL. This CDR3 has 15 amino acids. V lost 0 bases and J lost 4, with 12 bases in between. The CDR3 sequence: CASSQDSQEPYGYTF. As DNA, the CDR3 is TGCGCCAGCAGCCAAGATTCCCAGGAACCCTATGGCTACACCTTC.

J is TRBJ2-7 and V is TRBV15, with 10 nucleotides matching TRBD1. The CDR3 sequence is 15 residues long. The germline V gene encodes CDR1 LNHNV and CDR2 YYDKDF (reference sequence). V lost 3 bases and J lost 0; bases outside the gene matches: 2. This CDR3 reads CATSRGQGISYEQYF. CDR3 bases: TGTGCCACCAGCAGGGGACAGGGGATCTCCTACGAGCAGTACTTC.

The V gene is TRBV18, the J gene TRBJ2-1, with 13 bases identical to TRBD2. Per germline, CDR1 KGHSH and CDR2 LQKENI. Trimming cost V 3 bases and J 7 bases; bases outside gene matches: 3. There are 15 residues in the CDR3. CDR3 sequence reads: CASSPTTSGRNEQFF. The CDR3 nucleotides read TGTGCCAGCTCACCTACGACTAGCGGGAGGAATGAGCAGTTCTTC.

The gene calls are TRBV25-1 and TRBJ1-5; 11 bases fit TRBD1. Looked up from germline, CDR1 is MGHDK and CDR2 is SYGVNS. This CDR3 region has 14 residues. The V gene end was trimmed by 4 bases and the J gene end by 5 bases; junction bases not matched to a gene: 1. The CDR3 DNA sequence: TGTGCCAGCAGTGCGGGACAGGGGGATCAGCCCCAGCATTTT. Encoded protein: CASSAGQGDQPQHF.

The rearrangement joins TRBV6-2 or TRBV6-3 to TRBJ2-2, with TRBD2 identical over 10 bases. J lost 1 base, V lost 3 bases, and 5 bases had no gene match. The CDR3 sequence is 17 residues long. Germline CDR1 reads MNHEY; CDR2 reads SVGEGT. Here the CDR3 reads CASSYKLAGMNTGELFF. The CDR3 DNA reads TGTGCCAGCAGTTATAAACTAGCGGGGATGAACACCGGGGAGCTGTTTTTT.

The chain employs TRBV6-5 and TRBJ2-4; TRBD1 might be the D (6 bases). CDR3 length equals 16 residues. Between the trimmed V and J ends, which lost 4 bases and 1 base, there was a span of 14 bases. Looked up from germline, CDR1 is MNHEY and CDR2 is SVGAGI. In nucleotides, the CDR3 is TGTGCCAGCAGTTTAACAGGGTTCCTGGCCAAAAACATTCAGTACTTC. It encodes CASSLTGFLAKNIQYF.

The V and J genes are TRBV4-2 and TRBJ2-1; 8 bases fit TRBD2. From germline, CDR1 is LGHNA and CDR2 YNFKEQ. The junction had 10 bases not matched to a gene; V was cut back by 3 bases and J by 9 bases. The CDR3 contains 15 residues. CDR3 loop: CASSQGRTSSGEQFF. The CDR3 nucleotides are TGTGCCAGCAGCCAGGGGAGGACTAGCTCGGGTGAGCAGTTCTTC.

The chain combines TRBV6-1 with TRBJ2-7; a weak D match, TRBD1 (6 bases). CDR3 length equals 15 residues. The germline V and J ends were trimmed by 2 bases and 5 bases, with 16 bases remaining between them. Germline-derived CDR1 and CDR2 are MNHNS and SASEGT. The CDR3 loop reads CASSEPGELPHEQYF. The CDR3 nucleotides are TGTGCCAGCAGTGAACCAGGGGAGCTCCCCCACGAGCAGTACTTC.

The chain joins TRBV5-1 to TRBJ1-3; the D is unclear. V lost 0 bases and J 0 bases, leaving 10 bases between the germline ends. CDR1 is SGHRS, CDR2 YFSETQ, per germline. CDR3 size: 16 residues. The chain's CDR3 is CASSLESVFSGNTIYF. CDR3 in DNA: TGCGCCAGCAGCTTGGAATCCGTCTTCTCTGGAAACACCATATATTTT.

V usage is TRBV18 and J usage is TRBJ1-5; perhaps TRBD1 as D (5 bases). The V and J ends lost 0 bases and 3 bases respectively, with 12 bases between them. Germline V gives CDR1 KGHSH, CDR2 LQKENI. The CDR3 runs 16 residues. As DNA, the CDR3 is TGTGCCAGCTCACCACCAGGGAAGGGGCTCAATCAGCCCCAGCATTTT. Its translation is CASSPPGKGLNQPQHF.

This clone has only one observation. The J gene is TRBJ2-2, the V gene TRBV30; D unresolved. Trimming stripped 0 bases from V and 7 bases from J, with 6 bases between. The CDR3 is made up of 12 amino acids. The germline gives CDR1 GTSNPN, CDR2 SVGIG (reference sequence). The chain's CDR3 is CAWSVHRGELFF. The CDR3 DNA reads as TGTGCCTGGAGTGTACACCGCGGGGAGCTGTTTTTT.

This chain joins TRBV24-1 and TRBJ2-2, with D possibly TRBD2 on 6 matching bases. The CDR3 extends over 16 amino acids. V was pared by 3 bases and J by 0 bases, with 10 bases between. Germline assignment: CDR1 KGHDR and CDR2 SFDVKD. The CDR3 sequence is CATSDLSGTNTGELFF. CDR3 nucleotide sequence: TGTGCCACCAGTGATCTTAGCGGCACGAACACCGGGGAGCTGTTTTTT.

This clone was detected a few times. This chain connects TRBV12-3 or TRBV12-4 to TRBJ1-5; 7 bases are shared with TRBD1. Trimming at V came to 6 bases and at J to 2 bases, leaving 1 base not matched to a gene. The CDR3 spans 13 residues. CDR3 coding DNA: TGTGCCAGCAGCGGACAGGGCAATCAGCCCCAGCATTTT. Translation: CASSGQGNQPQHF.

The chain has TRBV6-6 and TRBJ1-3; TRBD1 is a possible D gene (6 bases). This CDR3 is built from 15 residues. Trimming left V 3 bases short and J 2 bases short, with 11 bases between. Germline V gene sequence: CDR1 MNHNY, CDR2 SVGAGI (reference sequence). The CDR3 protein is CASSYLKGAGNTIYF. DNA for the CDR3: TGTGCCAGCAGTTATCTAAAGGGGGCTGGAAACACCATATATTTT.

This clone has ten or more counts. This chain uses TRBV24-1 with TRBJ1-5; 7 positions agree with TRBD1. Trimming at V came to 6 bases and at J to 5 bases, leaving 3 bases not matched to a gene. The germline CDR1 and CDR2 sequences are KGHDR and SFDVKD. The CDR3 is 13 residues long. The CDR3 nucleotides read TGTGCCACCAGTCGGCAGGGGGATCAGCCCCAGCATTTT. Its protein is CATSRQGDQPQHF.

The V and J genes are TRBV19 and TRBJ2-7; D might be TRBD2 (6 bases). Germline V gene lookup returns CDR1 LNHDA and CDR2 SQIVND (reference sequence). Between the trimmed V and J ends, which lost 3 bases and 4 bases, there was a span of 10 bases. The CDR3 has 13 amino acids. The CDR3 bases are TGTGCCAGTAGTATGGGAGGACGGTACGAGCAGTACTTC. Amino acids: CASSMGGRYEQYF.

This sequence joins TRBV9 and TRBJ2-3; TRBD2 aligns across 8 bases. V dropped 0 bases and J dropped 3; count of bases not matched to a gene: 9. From germline, CDR1 is SGDLS and CDR2 YYNGEE. CDR3 length: 17 amino acids. Here the CDR3 reads CASSVESGSLRTDTQYF. CDR3 DNA sequence: TGTGCCAGCAGCGTAGAGAGCGGGAGTCTGCGGACAGATACGCAGTATTTT.

The chain recombines TRBV6-6 with TRBJ2-5; TRBD1 matches 8 bases. CDR1 and CDR2 (germline): MNHNY, SVGAGI (reference sequence). This CDR3 spans 15 amino acids. J gave up 5 bases and V 6 bases, and 11 bases lay outside the gene matches. Here the CDR3 DNA reads TGTGCCAGCAGAGATATCGGACAGGGATGGGAGACCCAGTACTTC. It is translated as CASRDIGQGWETQYF.

The chain employs TRBV4-2 and TRBJ2-3, with 16 bases matching TRBD2. The germline CDR1 and CDR2 sequences are LGHNA and YNFKEQ. V dropped 0 bases and J dropped 2; count of bases not matched to a gene: 2. CDR3 length equals 18 residues. The CDR3 sequence is CASSQEGLAGGNTDTQYF. The DNA of the CDR3 is TGTGCCAGCAGCCAAGAGGGACTAGCGGGAGGGAACACAGATACGCAGTATTTT.

The rearrangement joins TRBV7-9 to TRBJ2-7; 8 positions agree with TRBD1. CDR3 length: 15 residues. The junction had 7 bases not matched to a gene; V was cut back by 5 bases and J by 1 base. Germline CDR1 reads SEHNR; CDR2 reads FQNEAQ (reference sequence). In nucleotides, the CDR3 is TGTGCCAGCAGCATTACCGGGACAGGATCCTACGAGCAGTACTTC. Translation: CASSITGTGSYEQYF.

V is TRBV27 and J is TRBJ2-1; a possible D gene is TRBD2 (5 bases). Trimming took off 4 bases at V and 0 bases at J, with 10 bases between the two ends. CDR3 length: 15 amino acids. CDR1 is MNHEY and CDR2 is SMNVEV in the germline V gene (reference sequence). CDR3 amino acids: CASSSKGSSYNEQFF. The CDR3 coding sequence is TGTGCCAGCAGTTCAAAAGGGAGCTCCTACAATGAGCAGTTCTTC.

V gene TRBV20-1 combines with J gene TRBJ2-1; possibly TRBD2 for D (5 bases). Trimming removed 5 bases from V and 10 bases from J, with 12 bases in between. The CDR3 length is 11 residues. Germline-derived CDR1 and CDR2 are DFQATT and SNEGSKA (reference sequence). The CDR3 sequence is CSALTRDEQFF. CDR3 nucleotide sequence: TGCAGTGCTCTTACTAGAGACGAGCAGTTCTTC.

The chain carries TRBV3-1 (or the pseudogene TRBV3-2) and TRBJ1-6; tentative D call: TRBD1 (5 bases). V lost 2 bases, J lost 10 bases, and 12 bases lay in between. This CDR3 has 14 residues. Per the germline V gene, CDR1 is LGHDT and CDR2 is YNNKEL (reference sequence). The CDR3 nucleotides are TGTGCCAGCAGCCAATATCAGGGTGGATCACCCCTCCACTTT. It codes for CASSQYQGGSPLHF.

Written as DNA, the CDR3 is TGTGCCAGCAGCTTCGACTCGACAGATACGCAGTATTTT. It encodes CASSFDSTDTQYF. The chain uses TRBV7-3 and TRBJ2-3, with D hard to call. The CDR3 sequence is 13 residues long. Germline V gene sequence: CDR1 SGHTA, CDR2 FQGTGA. The germline V and J ends were trimmed by 3 bases and 3 bases, with 7 bases remaining between them.

V and J are TRBV5-1 and TRBJ2-2; the D gene is possibly TRBD2 (6 bases). Germline V lookup: CDR1 SGHRS, CDR2 YFSETQ. The CDR3 extends over 15 amino acids. The V end lost 0 bases, the J end lost 6 bases, and 12 bases lay between the germline ends. Written as DNA, the CDR3 is TGCGCCAGCAGCTTGGAGCGCCCGGGGGCCGGGGAGCTGTTTTTT. Translating it yields CASSLERPGAGELFF. The whole variable domain, remainder taken from reference TRBV5-1 and TRBJ2-2, is KAGVTQTPRYLIKTRGQQVTLSCSPISGHRSVSWYQQTPGQGLQFLFEYFSETQRNKGNFPGRFSGRQFSNSRSEMNVSTLELGDSALYLCASSLERPGAGELFFGEGSRLTVL.

V and J are TRBV28 and TRBJ1-1; the D is unclear. Trimming removed 5 bases at V and 9 bases at J, with 10 bases between. Germline CDR1 and CDR2: MDHEN and SYDVKM. This CDR3 has 11 residues. The CDR3, as DNA: TGTGCCAGCAGTACCCCCCTAAAAGCTTTCTTT. Protein: CASSTPLKAFF.

J is TRBJ2-1 and V is TRBV27; a possible D gene is TRBD1 (5 bases). Germline-derived CDR1 and CDR2 are MNHEY and SMNVEV (reference sequence). The CDR3 extends over 13 amino acids. Deletions cut 3 bases from V and 8 bases from J, with 11 bases between. CDR3 sequence (DNA): TGTGCCAGCAGTTTTTTTGGCAGGGATGAGCAGTTCTTC. Residues: CASSFFGRDEQFF.

The chain couples TRBV6-6 to TRBJ1-1; D unclear. The CDR3 consists of 12 residues. Germline CDR1 is MNHNY and CDR2 is SVGAGI (reference sequence). V gave up 4 bases and J gave up 6 bases, with 9 bases separating them. The CDR3 protein is CASSSFSAEAFF. The DNA of the CDR3 is TGTGCCAGCAGTTCCTTTAGTGCTGAAGCTTTCTTT.